The T cell receptor beta chain described here comes from a study of shared clonotypes between healthy human individuals. Across the study: Two women and a few men aged 18 to 49 made up the donors.

The study separated CD4+ cells into CD45RA+ naive and CD45RA-negative memory subsets. As concerns this clone: The antigen is undetermined.

Trimming at V came to 4 bases and at J to 6 bases, leaving 5 bases not matched to a gene. Germline V gene sequence: CDR1 SQVTM, CDR2 ANQGSEA. The CDR3 consists of 14 residues. Clones were read by immunoSEQ multiplex PCR, and TCRdb kept only the in-frame ones, dropping some. The table includes some 1 million clones, around 74% detected once. Regarding the study as a whole: Sequencing depth was expected to influence donor clonotype sharing.

This chain uses TRBV29-1 with TRBJ1-5; 11 bases agree with TRBD1. Input material: memory CD4+ T cells sorted from blood. Subset of the sample: CD45RA-negative fraction. This TCR derives from a man aged 18 to 35 in good health. CDR3 in DNA: TGCAGCGTTGTCGGCGGGACAGGGGGTCAGCCCCAGCATTTT. It codes for CSVVGGTGGQPQHF.